In its sample, the clone carrying this T cell receptor beta chain was seen a few times. What it binds is unknown. Individual cDNA molecules received unique molecular identifiers during library preparation. MiXCR, applied by TCRdb to the 5' RACE reads, yields one record per CDR3 protein. Of tens of thousands of distinct CDR3 sequences in the sample, 8.2% were seen once. The data derive from a study of early T cells in non-severe SARS-CoV-2 infection. Across the study: Unsorted whole-blood RNA was sequenced in bulk, leaving chains unpaired.

General observations from the study: VDJdb-based matching was biased toward anti-spike CD8 responses and missed private and CD4 specificities.

This CDR3 has 14 amino acids. V was clipped by 3 bases and J by 6 bases, with 12 bases between them. Germline V gives CDR1 LNHDA, CDR2 SQIVND (reference sequence). Source material: whole blood. The chain has TRBV19 and TRBJ1-5; D gene uncertain. This TCR derives from an adult who was a healthcare worker with PCR-confirmed SARS-CoV-2 infection or an uninfected control (not recorded which). In DNA form, the CDR3 reads TGTGCCAGTAGTATCCAAGGCGGAGGTCAGCCCCAGCATTTT. This gives the protein CASSIQGGGQPQHF.